The next 19 T cell receptor beta chains were all read from a single sample in a study of PD-L1 blockade in urothelial cancer. Measured with immunoSEQ multiplex PCR; TCRdb has only the in-frame clones, and not every one. Altogether 70,000 to 75,000 clones are present, 90% being singletons, with the ten largest covering roughly 4.7%. Time point indicated: pretreatment peripheral blood. The input for sequencing was PBMCs, taken around atezolizumab (anti-PD-L1) treatment. These receptors were obtained from a man between 65 and 80 years old with urothelial cancer.

This chain connects TRBV5-1 to TRBJ2-7; weak D call: TRBD2 (5 bases). V lost 4 bases, J lost 7 bases, and 24 bases lay in between. The CDR3 loop spans 16 amino acids. Germline lookup yields CDR1 SGHRS and CDR2 YFSETQ. The CDR3 is CASSRYLSGNVGEQYF. CDR3 nucleotide sequence: TGCGCCAGCAGCCGGTACCTCTCCGGGAATGTGGGGGAGCAGTACTTC. The variable domain in full, completed from reference TRBV5-1 and TRBJ2-7, reads KAGVTQTPRYLIKTRGQQVTLSCSPISGHRSVSWYQQTPGQGLQFLFEYFSETQRNKGNFPGRFSGRQFSNSRSEMNVSTLELGDSALYLCASSRYLSGNVGEQYFGPGTRLTVT.

The CDR3 protein is CASSLVGGSTYEQYF. The CDR3, as DNA: TGTGCCAGCAGCTTAGTAGGCGGTTCCACCTACGAGCAGTACTTC. The chain has TRBV7-8 and TRBJ2-7; D gene unclear. This CDR3 has 15 residues. Trimming took 1 base from V and 2 from J, leaving 12 bases between them. Germline CDR1 and CDR2: SGHVS and FQNEAQ.

The chain combines TRBV27 with TRBJ2-2; 9 bases line up with TRBD2. Per the germline V gene, CDR1 is MNHEY and CDR2 is SMNVEV (reference sequence). Unmatched junction bases numbered 13, after V lost 4 bases and J lost 4 bases. This CDR3 is built from 18 residues. The CDR3 DNA reads as TGTGCCAGCAGTTCCTCACCGACTAGCGGAGCCAGCACCGGGGAGCTGTTTTTT. It translates to CASSSSPTSGASTGELFF.

V gene TRBV28 combines with J gene TRBJ1-2; D call uncertain. Germline lookup yields CDR1 MDHEN and CDR2 SYDVKM. Deletions cut 6 bases from V and 2 bases from J, with 10 bases between. The CDR3 length is 13 residues. The CDR3 coding sequence is TGTGCCAGCAGCTATGACAAGAACTATGGCTACACCTTC. Protein sequence: CASSYDKNYGYTF.

The chain uses TRBV5-4 and TRBJ2-1; 8 nucleotides match TRBD2. V gave up 4 bases and J gave up 11 bases; unmatched junction bases: 11. The V gene's germline CDR1 is SGHNT and CDR2 YYREEE (reference sequence). CDR3 length: 14 amino acids. CDR3 in DNA: TGTGCCAGCAGCACGAGGGAGCGGGAGTTTAAGCAGTTCTTC. It specifies CASSTREREFKQFF.

About this clone: In the same sample, other DNA sequences code for this CDR3. The rearrangement links TRBV5-6 to TRBJ2-7, with 7 nucleotides matching TRBD2. Trimming took 0 bases from V and 4 from J; bases not matched to a gene: 4. The CDR3 loop spans 14 amino acids. Germline loops: CDR1 SGHDT, CDR2 YYEEEE. The CDR3 loop is CASSLGLADYEQYF. The CDR3 DNA follows: TGTGCCAGCAGCTTGGGGCTAGCGGATTACGAGCAGTACTTC.

This rearrangement joins TRBV7-9 to TRBJ1-2; D gene ambiguous. Looked up from germline, CDR1 is SEHNR and CDR2 is FQNEAQ (reference sequence). V lost 1 base, J lost 8 bases, and 8 bases lay in between. The CDR3 contains 12 residues. In DNA form, the CDR3 reads TGTGCCAGCAGCTTAGAGGCGGGCGGCTACACCTTC. It yields the protein CASSLEAGGYTF.

This chain joins TRBV9 and TRBJ2-1; TRBD2 matches at 8 bases. CDR1 is SGDLS, CDR2 YYNGEE, per germline. Losses at the gene ends were 3 bases for V and 4 bases for J; bases not matched to a gene: 6. The length of the CDR3 is 15 residues. CDR3 loop: CASSAGSGVYNEQFF. The DNA of the CDR3 is TGTGCCAGCAGCGCCGGTAGCGGGGTATACAATGAGCAGTTCTTC.

The chain uses TRBV7-2 and TRBJ2-1, with TRBD1 as a possible D gene (6 bases). The V gene lost 1 base and the J gene lost 9 bases, with 10 bases spanning the gap. Germline-derived CDR1 and CDR2 are SGHTA and FQGNSA. The CDR3 sequence is 13 residues long. The CDR3 sequence: CASSLGTRGEQFF. CDR3 sequence (DNA): TGTGCCAGCAGCTTAGGGACCAGGGGTGAGCAGTTCTTC.

The genes are TRBV15 and TRBJ2-1; 10 nucleotides match TRBD2. Germline loops: CDR1 LNHNV, CDR2 YYDKDF (reference sequence). J lost 5 bases, V lost 3 bases, and 10 bases had no gene match. This CDR3 comprises 17 residues. CDR3 bases: TGTGCCACCAGCAGGGCTGTGAGGACTAGCGGTAACAATGAGCAGTTCTTC. Its translation is CATSRAVRTSGNNEQFF.

V and J are TRBV9 and TRBJ2-3; TRBD2 aligns across 7 bases. The V gene end was trimmed by 4 bases and the J gene end by 4 bases; junction bases not matched to a gene: 9. The CDR3 contains 15 residues. Germline V gene lookup returns CDR1 SGDLS and CDR2 YYNGEE. CDR3 coding DNA: TGTGCCAGCAGCTTGACCCAAACTAGCGCAGATACGCAGTATTTT. It translates to CASSLTQTSADTQYF. The full variable domain, in which reference TRBV9 and TRBJ2-3 provide the parts outside the CDR3, is DSGVTQTPKHLITATGQRVTLRCSPRSGDLSVYWYQQSLDQGLQFLIQYYNGEERAKGNILERFSAQQFPDLHSELNLSSLELGDSALYFCASSLTQTSADTQYFGPGTRLTVL.

The rearrangement uses TRBV7-3 and TRBJ1-1; D possibly corresponds to TRBD1 (5 bases). V lost 1 base, J lost 6 bases, and 9 bases lay in between. Germline values: CDR1 SGHTA, CDR2 FQGTGA. CDR3 length: 13 amino acids. CDR3 DNA sequence: TGTGCCAGCAGCTTAAACCCCAGGGCTGAAGCTTTCTTT. Amino acid sequence: CASSLNPRAEAFF.

This chain links TRBV6-5 with TRBJ1-2, with D unclear. Deletions cut 7 bases from V and 0 bases from J, with 9 bases between. The CDR3 is 13 residues long. CDR1 is MNHEY, CDR2 SVGAGI, per germline. CDR3 amino acids: CASNSAANYGYTF. DNA for the CDR3: TGTGCCAGCAATAGCGCGGCTAACTATGGCTACACCTTC.

This chain links TRBV28 with TRBJ1-2; no clear D gene. The CDR3 is made up of 14 amino acids. V was pared by 6 bases and J by 2 bases, with 13 bases between. The germline gives CDR1 MDHEN, CDR2 SYDVKM. The CDR3 loop reads CASSLQVPNYGYTF. The CDR3 DNA is TGTGCCAGCAGCCTCCAGGTACCCAACTATGGCTACACCTTC.

This clone was found once. The gene calls are TRBV10-3 and TRBJ2-3, with a tentative D call TRBD2 (5 bases). This CDR3 contains 12 residues. Trimming cost V 6 bases and J 4 bases, with 8 bases left between them. Germline assignment: CDR1 ENHRY and CDR2 SYGVKD. CDR3 DNA sequence: TGTGCCATCAGGCCGGAGGCAGATACGCAGTATTTT. This translates into CAIRPEADTQYF.

The rearrangement joins TRBV11-2 to TRBJ1-1; 8 nucleotides match TRBD1. This CDR3 is built from 16 residues. The germline V gene has CDR1 SGHAT and CDR2 FQNNGV. V lost 6 bases, J lost 1 base, and 10 bases stayed unmatched. The CDR3 nucleotides read TGTGCCAGCAGGGTTGACAGGGGCTCGGGGAACACTGAAGCTTTCTTT. Translation: CASRVDRGSGNTEAFF.

The V gene is TRBV30, the J gene TRBJ2-7; TRBD2 aligns across 14 bases. This CDR3 is 21 amino acids long. The germline CDR1 and CDR2 sequences are GTSNPN and SVGIG (reference sequence). V lost 0 bases, J lost 2 bases, and 18 bases stayed unmatched. CDR3 residues: CAWSVIGVSRLAGGSPYEQYF. CDR3 coding DNA: TGTGCCTGGAGTGTAATTGGAGTCTCGAGACTAGCGGGAGGGAGCCCCTACGAGCAGTACTTC.

DNA of the CDR3: TGTGCCAGTAGTCCCCGTAGGGGTCGGGAGACCCAGTACTTC. This encodes CASSPRRGRETQYF. The rearrangement joins TRBV19 to TRBJ2-5; D is possibly TRBD1 (5 bases). Germline CDR1 and CDR2: LNHDA and SQIVND (reference sequence). The CDR3 runs 14 residues. V was clipped by 5 bases and J by 5 bases, with 15 bases between them.

There are a few counts of this clone. The chain combines TRBV5-1 with TRBJ2-2, with D tentatively TRBD1 (6 bases). V lost 4 bases to trimming and J lost 4 bases, with 14 bases between them. Germline CDR1 SGHRS, CDR2 YFSETQ. This CDR3 contains 15 residues. This CDR3 is CASSLDGQITGELFF. In DNA, the CDR3 is TGCGCCAGCAGCCTCGACGGACAGATCACCGGGGAGCTGTTTTTT.